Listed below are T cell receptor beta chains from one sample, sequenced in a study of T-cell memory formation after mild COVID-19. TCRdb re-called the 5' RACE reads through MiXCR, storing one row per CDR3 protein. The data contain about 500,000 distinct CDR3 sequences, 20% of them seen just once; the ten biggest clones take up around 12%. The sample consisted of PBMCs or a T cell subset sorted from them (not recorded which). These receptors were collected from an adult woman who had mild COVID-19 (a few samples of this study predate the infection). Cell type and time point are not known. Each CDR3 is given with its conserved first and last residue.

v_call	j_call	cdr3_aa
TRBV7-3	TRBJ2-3	CASSLTFAGGQDTQYF
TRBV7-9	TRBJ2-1	CASSLDFRGPTYNEQFF
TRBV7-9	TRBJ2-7	CASRPGLFLEQYF
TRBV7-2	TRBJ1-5	CASSPGGGLGNQPQHF
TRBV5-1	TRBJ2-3	CASSLAQGDTQYF
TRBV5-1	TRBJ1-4	CASRGQGGNEKLFF
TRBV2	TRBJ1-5	CASSGYRGSGPTSNQPQHF
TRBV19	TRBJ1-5	CASSIQGEPQHF
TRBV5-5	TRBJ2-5	CASSLGETSLAETQYF
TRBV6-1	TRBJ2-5	CASSDGTTKQETQYF
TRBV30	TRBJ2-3	CAWGDSPSTDTQYF
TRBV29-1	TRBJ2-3	CSVERGTDTQYF
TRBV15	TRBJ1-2	CATSTGLSTNYGYTF
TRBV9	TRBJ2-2	CASSVGGGATGELFF
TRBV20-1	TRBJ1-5	CSARLGGPRNQPQHF
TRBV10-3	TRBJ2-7	CAIASSHEQYF
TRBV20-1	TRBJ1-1	CSARTEETWNTEAFF
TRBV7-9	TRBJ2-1	CASSQRLLGGSTYNEQFF
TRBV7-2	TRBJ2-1	CASSLAGGRAEQFF
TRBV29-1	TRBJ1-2	CSVVTGLYGYTF